Listed below are T cell receptor beta chains from one sample, sequenced in a study of cytomegalovirus exposure and HLA in healthy donors. Profiling relied on immunoSEQ multiplex PCR, and the TCRdb table lists in-frame clones only, not all of them. The sample records about 160,000 clones, approximately 81% being singletons. Sequenced: PBMCs. These TCRs come from a male donor in good health and CMV-seronegative. CDR3s include the opening cysteine and the closing phenylalanine or tryptophan. A D gene is named only where the DNA matches it firmly.

J	D	V	CDR3
TRBJ2-2	TRBD2	TRBV29-1	CSVVTAGGGELFF
TRBJ2-7	TRBD2	TRBV18	CASSPRGSGSYEQYF
TRBJ1-1	.	TRBV6-5	CASSYNRVMNTEAFF
TRBJ1-1	.	TRBV15	CATSRDLFEVATEAFF
TRBJ2-7	TRBD1	TRBV7-9	CASSLGQGMVEQYF
TRBJ1-2	TRBD1	TRBV4-1	CASSQGQGLDYGYTF
TRBJ1-2	.	TRBV6-5	CASSLDSNYGYPF
TRBJ2-5	.	TRBV4-1	CASSQDRGVETQYF
TRBJ1-3	TRBD1	TRBV9	CASSGHRGPGNTIYF
TRBJ1-4	.	TRBV4-1	CASSQDIGGFSEKLFF
TRBJ2-5	.	TRBV28	CASSPARGGETQYF
TRBJ2-1	TRBD1	TRBV6-1	CASSSRDSYNEQFF
TRBJ1-1	.	TRBV4-1	CASRRMGGGWRPTGQNTEAFF
TRBJ2-2	.	TRBV30	CAWSVTGPGELFF
TRBJ2-7	.	TRBV5-1	CASSLAGAHYEQYF
TRBJ2-1	.	TRBV15	CATSRDKLESLFF
TRBJ2-1	.	TRBV10-3	CAISENLASTNEQFF
TRBJ2-5	TRBD1	TRBV5-1	CASSDGQGGETQYF
TRBJ1-2	TRBD1	TRBV4-2	CASSRTPGQGADGYPF